The rows below give T cell receptor beta chains drawn from one sample of a study of T cells in Graves' hyperthyroidism and ophthalmopathy. TCRdb redid the calling of the multiplex PCR reads with MiXCR, one entry per CDR3 protein. The sample records 500,000 to 750,000 distinct CDR3 sequences, 13% to 15% being singletons. Input material: blood. These receptors were obtained from a woman aged 18-29 years with Graves' ophthalmopathy. The CDR3 runs from the conserved cysteine through the conserved F or W. D genes are given only for firm matches. Clone size is stated in some rows and not others, as once, few, many or a class when expanded.

cdr3_nt | cdr3_aa | j_call | clone_size | v_call | d_call
TGTGCCAGCAGTGAATCCCGGACAGGGGGCGATGAGCAGTTCTTC | CASSESRTGGDEQFF | TRBJ2-1 | many | TRBV6-1 | TRBD1
TGTGCCAGCAGCTTAGAATTGACAGGGAAAGGTGGCTACACCTTC | CASSLELTGKGGYTF | TRBJ1-2 | NA | TRBV7-9 | TRBD1
TGCAGTGCTAGATCCCGACAGGGGGCCCCCTCTCCCTACGAGCAGTACTTC | CSARSRQGAPSPYEQYF | TRBJ2-7 | many | TRBV20-1 | TRBD1
TGTGCCAGCAGCCGACCCGGGGACGGCACTGAAGCTTTCTTT | CASSRPGDGTEAFF | TRBJ1-1 | many | TRBV5-5 | NA
TGTGCCAGCAGTGAGTCGGAAAAACTGTTTTTT | CASSESEKLFF | TRBJ1-4 | many | TRBV2 | NA
TGTGCCAGCAGCGTAGGTGTCGGGTCACCCCTCCACTTT | CASSVGVGSPLHF | TRBJ1-6 | NA | TRBV9 | NA
TGTGCCAGTACCCCCACCCCCGGGATAATGGATCAGCCCCAGCATTTT | CASTPTPGIMDQPQHF | TRBJ1-5 | few | TRBV6-1 | NA
TGTGCCAGCAGCCCCGAGGGGACGGCATACAATGAGCAGTTCTTC | CASSPEGTAYNEQFF | TRBJ2-1 | many | TRBV13 | NA
TGTGCCAGCAGCCGTGTGGACACTGAAGCTTTCTTT | CASSRVDTEAFF | TRBJ1-1 | many | TRBV7-9 | NA
TGTGCCAGCAGTGAAGAGCGGGAATATGAGCAGTTCTTC | CASSEEREYEQFF | TRBJ2-1 | many | TRBV2 | TRBD2
TGTGCCAGCAGCGCCGTCGGACGCCAAGGGGGCTACACCTTC | CASSAVGRQGGYTF | TRBJ1-2 | many | TRBV7-2 | NA
TGTGCCAGCAGCCCAGGAGGGTACGAGCAGTACTTC | CASSPGGYEQYF | TRBJ2-7 | many | TRBV7-9 | NA
TGCAGTGCTGGACTTCTAGCGGGTACCTCCTACGAGCAGTACTTC | CSAGLLAGTSYEQYF | TRBJ2-7 | many | TRBV20-1 | TRBD2
TGTGCCAGCAGCATCATTAAGGGGACCCTTTCCGACAGGGCCCTCACCGGGGAGCTGTTTTTT | CASSIIKGTLSDRALTGELFF | TRBJ2-2 | few | TRBV7-9 | TRBD1
TGTGCCATCAGTGAACCGGGACTAGCGGACAACACGGGCGAGCAGTTCTTC | CAISEPGLADNTGEQFF | TRBJ2-1 | many | TRBV10-3 | TRBD2
TGTGCCAGTAGTAGACTTACTGGCTCTGGAAACACCATATATTTT | CASSRLTGSGNTIYF | TRBJ1-3 | NA | TRBV19 | NA
TGCGCCAGCAGCCAAGATCCCGGGGGGAGCTATGGCTACACCTTC | CASSQDPGGSYGYTF | TRBJ1-2 | NA | TRBV4-1 | NA
TGTGCCAGCAGCGTATACACGGGGCCGAGCACCGGGGAGCTGTTTTTT | CASSVYTGPSTGELFF | TRBJ2-2 | few | TRBV9 | NA
TGTGCCAGCAGCTTTGGAGATACGCAGTATTTT | CASSFGDTQYF | TRBJ2-3 | many | TRBV12-3/TRBV12-4 | NA
TGTGCCTGGAGTGTTCCCTGGGACGTCAGAAGCACCATATATTTT | CAWSVPWDVRSTIYF | TRBJ1-3 | few | TRBV30 | NA
TGTGCCAGCTCACCACAAAAGTTATGGCTGGAGCAGTACTTC | CASSPQKLWLEQYF | TRBJ2-7 | many | TRBV18 | NA
TGTGCCAGCAGAAGCGGGGAGGGCATCAATGAAAAACTGTTTTTT | CASRSGEGINEKLFF | TRBJ1-4 | few | TRBV5-8 | NA
TGTGCCAGCTCACGCGGACAGGGGATTTATGGCTACACCTTC | CASSRGQGIYGYTF | TRBJ1-2 | NA | TRBV18 | TRBD1
TGCGCCAGCAGCTTGGCCCCGGCGGTAGCGGATTACAATGAGCAGTTCTTC | CASSLAPAVADYNEQFF | TRBJ2-1 | NA | TRBV5-1 | NA
TGTGCCAGTAGTGCCCGGGACAGGGGGCGTCTAGGCTATGGCTACACCTTC | CASSARDRGRLGYGYTF | TRBJ1-2 | NA | TRBV19 | TRBD1
TGTGCCATCAGAGACGCGGGGACCTTAGGTACTGAAGCTTTCTTT | CAIRDAGTLGTEAFF | TRBJ1-1 | many | TRBV10-3 | NA
TGTGCCAGCAGTGAGGGCGGGTTTCCAGCTTTCTTT | CASSEGGFPAFF | TRBJ1-1 | NA | TRBV25-1 | NA
TGCAGTGCTAGCGTAGGGGGCCGGCAGCCCCAGCATTTT | CSASVGGRQPQHF | TRBJ1-5 | few | TRBV20-1 | TRBD1
TGCAGTGCCCCTCCGGCGACAGCGAACACCGGGGAGCTGTTTTTT | CSAPPATANTGELFF | TRBJ2-2 | few | TRBV20-1 | NA
TGTGCCAGCAGCTTGTGGACTAGCGGGACCGGAGAGACCCAGTACTTC | CASSLWTSGTGETQYF | TRBJ2-5 | NA | TRBV5-4 | TRBD2
TGTGCCAGCAGTGCCGGGAGATTCACCGTTGATGAGCAGTTCTTC | CASSAGRFTVDEQFF | TRBJ2-1 | many | TRBV2 | NA
TGCGCCAGCAGCACGGGAGTGGCGAACACCGGGGAGCTGTTTTTT | CASSTGVANTGELFF | TRBJ2-2 | many | TRBV5-1 | NA
TGCAGTGCTAGAGATCGGGGGGGGGCCACGTATGGCTACACCTTC | CSARDRGGATYGYTF | TRBJ1-2 | many | TRBV20-1 | NA
TGTGCCAGTAGTCCCCGGACAGCATCCTACGAGCAGTACTTC | CASSPRTASYEQYF | TRBJ2-7 | many | TRBV19 | NA
TGTGCCACCAGTGATTCGTCTCGAGACTTATCAGAGACCCAGTACTTC | CATSDSSRDLSETQYF | TRBJ2-5 | NA | TRBV24-1 | NA
TGTGCCAGCAGCTCGGGACTAGCGGGAGTAGGAGAGACCCAGTACTTC | CASSSGLAGVGETQYF | TRBJ2-5 | once | TRBV7-3 | TRBD2
TGCGCCAGCAGCCGGAAGGTGGACAGGAGGGGCACTGGAGCTTTCTTT | CASSRKVDRRGTGAFF | TRBJ1-1 | NA | TRBV5-1 | TRBD1
TGTGCCAGCAGTTACTCGATTCGCGCCCAAGAGACCCAGTACTTC | CASSYSIRAQETQYF | TRBJ2-5 | NA | TRBV6-5 | NA
TGTGCCAGCTCACCCCGGGTAGCGGGAGTGTATGTATCCTACAATGAGCAGTTCTTC | CASSPRVAGVYVSYNEQFF | TRBJ2-1 | NA | TRBV2 | TRBD2
TGTGCCACCATGCCGCGACAGGGGCTGGGCACTGAAGCTTTCTTT | CATMPRQGLGTEAFF | TRBJ1-1 | many | TRBV24-1 | TRBD1
TGTGCCAGTAGTATAGAAGCAGATACGCAGTATTTT | CASSIEADTQYF | TRBJ2-3 | many | TRBV19 | NA
TGTGCCAGTAGTATATCACTAGGGTCGTCGGCGGATGAAAAACTGTTTTTT | CASSISLGSSADEKLFF | TRBJ1-4 | few | TRBV19 | NA
TGTGCCAGCAGCTTACAGGGTATCGAAGCTTTCTTT | CASSLQGIEAFF | TRBJ1-1 | many | TRBV11-1 | NA
TGTGCCATCAGTGTCGGGGACAATCAGCCCCAGCATTTT | CAISVGDNQPQHF | TRBJ1-5 | few | TRBV10-3 | NA
TGTGCCTGGAGTAGAGCGGGAGCGGGCTACAATGAGCAGTTCTTC | CAWSRAGAGYNEQFF | TRBJ2-1 | many | TRBV30 | TRBD2
TGTGCCACCAGCAGAGAGTGGGACATGTTCTACGAGCAGTACTTC | CATSREWDMFYEQYF | TRBJ2-7 | NA | TRBV15 | NA
TGTGCCAGCAGCTTAGTTCAGGACTACGAGCAGTACTTC | CASSLVQDYEQYF | TRBJ2-7 | many | TRBV11-3 | NA
TGTGCCAGCAGCTTAGTCCGGACTAGCGGGAGCGGTGAGCAGTTCTTC | CASSLVRTSGSGEQFF | TRBJ2-1 | NA | TRBV7-9 | TRBD2
TGCAGTGCTCGGAAGACAGATACGCAGTATTTT | CSARKTDTQYF | TRBJ2-3 | many | TRBV20-1 | NA
TGTGCCAGCAGCTTAGTGTCGGCAGGGGTTTCACCCCTCCACTTT | CASSLVSAGVSPLHF | TRBJ1-6 | many | TRBV7-8 | NA
TGTGCCAGTAGTATACACCGGGACAGGGTGTTAAGTCAAGAGACCCAGTACTTC | CASSIHRDRVLSQETQYF | TRBJ2-5 | few | TRBV19 | TRBD1
TGTGCCAGCAGCTTGGGGCCACAGGGGAACCCCTACGAGCAGTACTTC | CASSLGPQGNPYEQYF | TRBJ2-7 | many | TRBV5-6 | TRBD1
TGTGCCAGCAGTGAAACGCAGGGGGCGGATAGCAATCAGCCCCAGCATTTT | CASSETQGADSNQPQHF | TRBJ1-5 | once | TRBV2 | TRBD1
TGTGCCAGCAGCTCTAACTCCTACGAGCAGTACTTC | CASSSNSYEQYF | TRBJ2-7 | many | TRBV11-2 | NA
TGTGCCAGCAGCTACCCGGGACTAGCGGCCGGGGAGCTGTTTTTT | CASSYPGLAAGELFF | TRBJ2-2 | NA | TRBV7-3 | TRBD2
TGTGCCAGCAGTGAACGGGGAGGGCCGAATACGCAGTATTTT | CASSERGGPNTQYF | TRBJ2-3 | NA | TRBV6-1 | TRBD2
TGTGCCACCGGGACTAGCACAGATACGCAGTATTTT | CATGTSTDTQYF | TRBJ2-3 | NA | TRBV10-3 | NA
TGTGCCAGCAGCTTACTGTACTCGACATACGAGCAGTACTTC | CASSLLYSTYEQYF | TRBJ2-7 | many | TRBV7-8 | NA
TGTGCCAGCAGTGCCAGTAGGGGGCAGGGTCAGCCCCAGCATTTT | CASSASRGQGQPQHF | TRBJ1-5 | NA | TRBV25-1 | TRBD1